The 23 T cell receptor beta chains given below trace back to one sample, sequenced in a study of T cell responses to AZD1222 COVID-19 vaccine. The data were produced by immunoSEQ multiplex PCR, yet TCRdb's version contains in-frame clones alone and is incomplete. The sample records 50,000 or so clones, 80% to 90% being singletons. The sample consisted of peripheral blood, taken on day 0 of AZD1222 vaccination. These TCRs come from an adult in good health.

The chain recombines TRBV18 with TRBJ2-7; TRBD2 agrees at 9 bases. Germline V gives CDR1 KGHSH, CDR2 LQKENI. This CDR3 region has 18 residues. V lost 3 bases, J lost 2 bases, and 14 bases stayed unmatched. CDR3 DNA: TGTGCCAGCTCACCCACGGTCACTACAGCGGGAGGACCCTACGAGCAGTACTTC. Residues: CASSPTVTTAGGPYEQYF.

The rearrangement uses TRBV7-8 and TRBJ2-1, with TRBD2 matching 8 bases. Unmatched junction bases numbered 13, after V lost 4 bases and J lost 2 bases. CDR3 length: 18 residues. Germline loops: CDR1 SGHVS, CDR2 FQNEAQ. The CDR3 region is CASSSGSLSGRTYNEQFF. In DNA, the CDR3 is TGTGCCAGCAGCTCCGGGTCCCTGAGCGGGAGAACCTACAATGAGCAGTTCTTC.

This sequence joins TRBV5-6 and TRBJ1-2; no firm D call. The V and J ends lost 4 bases and 4 bases respectively, with 14 bases between them. This CDR3 is 14 amino acids long. CDR1 is SGHDT and CDR2 is YYEEEE in the germline V gene. The CDR3 reads CASSLTQASYGYTF. In DNA form, the CDR3 reads TGTGCCAGCAGCCTGACGCAGGCTAGCTATGGCTACACCTTC.

The gene calls are TRBV25-1 and TRBJ2-7, with 10 bases fitting TRBD1. Germline-derived CDR1 and CDR2 are MGHDK and SYGVNS. After removal of 6 bases from V and 5 bases from J, the junction contained 7 bases not matched to a gene. This CDR3 contains 14 residues. Written as DNA, the CDR3 is TGTGCCAGCAGCTCCCGGACAGGGGGGGACGAGCAGTACTTC. This translates into CASSSRTGGDEQYF.

The chain has TRBV4-2 and TRBJ1-2; tentative D call: TRBD1 (5 bases). V shed 0 bases and J shed 8 bases, with 13 bases lying between them. The CDR3 totals 14 residues. Germline-derived CDR1 and CDR2 are LGHNA and YNFKEQ. The chain's CDR3 is CASSQDVQGRGYTF. CDR3 bases: TGTGCCAGCAGCCAAGATGTTCAGGGACGCGGCTACACCTTC.

V is TRBV2 and J is TRBJ2-6; no clear D gene. The CDR3 runs 15 residues. V was cut by 3 bases and J by 4 bases, with 10 bases left in between. Germline assignment: CDR1 SNHLY and CDR2 FYNNEI. The DNA for the CDR3 is TGTGCCAGCAGTGAGTCTGGGCTGGGGGCCAACGTCCTGACTTTC. Translated, it gives CASSESGLGANVLTF. Full variable domain (outside the CDR3, taken from reference TRBV2 and TRBJ2-6): EPEVTQTPSHQVTQMGQEVILRCVPISNHLYFYWYRQILGQKVEFLVSFYNNEISEKSEIFDDQFSVERPDGSNFTLKIRSTKLEDSAMYFCASSESGLGANVLTFGAGSRLTVL.

This chain links TRBV5-1 with TRBJ2-1; 10 nucleotides match TRBD1. The length of the CDR3 is 14 residues. The junction had 7 bases not matched to a gene; V was cut back by 7 bases and J by 6 bases. CDR1 is SGHRS, CDR2 YFSETQ, per germline. In nucleotides, the CDR3 is TGCGCCAGCCGGGACAGGGGAGGGGCCAATGAGCAGTTCTTC. This gives the protein CASRDRGGANEQFF.

V and J are TRBV19 and TRBJ1-2; perhaps TRBD1 as D (6 bases). The V end lost 6 bases, the J end lost 3 bases, and 14 bases lay between the germline ends. CDR1 LNHDA and CDR2 SQIVND come from the germline V gene (reference sequence). The CDR3 covers 14 residues. The CDR3, as DNA: TGTGCCAGTAGAGGGGGAGACCTGTACTATGGCTACACCTTC. Amino acids: CASRGGDLYYGYTF.

The DNA for the CDR3 is TGTGCCAGCGGACCCCTTCCGGGGACTAGCACAGATACGCAGTATTTT. It specifies CASGPLPGTSTDTQYF. This sequence joins TRBV7-8 and TRBJ2-3, with D possibly TRBD2 on 6 matching bases. In germline, CDR1 is SGHVS, CDR2 FQNEAQ. The CDR3 length is 16 residues. With 8 bases removed from V and 0 bases from J, the gap between germline ends came to 18 bases.

The chain recombines TRBV5-1 with TRBJ2-7; weak D call: TRBD2 (6 bases). Germline V gives CDR1 SGHRS, CDR2 YFSETQ. The CDR3 has 14 amino acids. V was trimmed by 3 bases and J by 3 bases, leaving 13 bases between them. CDR3 in amino acids: CASSYSRGLYEQYF. CDR3 DNA: TGCGCCAGCAGCTACTCTAGGGGACTCTACGAGCAGTACTTC.

This chain uses TRBV27 with TRBJ1-1, with 10 bases lining up with TRBD1. V shed 5 bases and J 10 bases; nucleotides not matched to a gene: 7. The CDR3 has 13 residues. The V gene's germline CDR1 is MNHEY and CDR2 SMNVEV (reference sequence). The CDR3 DNA follows: TGTGCCAGCAGTCCGCTGACAGGGGGCTCAGCTTTCTTT. It is translated as CASSPLTGGSAFF.

The chain is built from TRBV7-2 and TRBJ2-3, with unresolved D. The length of the CDR3 is 12 residues. V was shortened by 4 bases and J by 4 bases, with 6 bases between the two germline ends. The germline V gene encodes CDR1 SGHTA and CDR2 FQGNSA. DNA of the CDR3: TGTGCCAGCAGCTCTGCAGCAGATACGCAGTATTTT. Translation: CASSSAADTQYF.

The chain is built from TRBV3-1 (or the pseudogene TRBV3-2) and TRBJ1-1, with D uncertain. V shed 4 bases and J shed 1 base, with 4 bases lying between them. The CDR3 spans 12 residues. Germline V gene lookup returns CDR1 LGHDT and CDR2 YNNKEL (reference sequence). The CDR3 sequence is CASSPENTEAFF. CDR3 in DNA: TGTGCCAGCAGCCCGGAGAACACTGAAGCTTTCTTT.

V gene TRBV5-1 combines with J gene TRBJ1-4; D unresolved. V lost 0 bases, J lost 6 bases, and 9 bases lay in between. There are 14 residues in the CDR3. Looked up from germline, CDR1 is SGHRS and CDR2 is YFSETQ. For the CDR3, the DNA is TGCGCCAGCAGCTTGGAGCAGGTCCATGAAAAACTGTTTTTT. Amino acid sequence: CASSLEQVHEKLFF.

The chain employs TRBV5-1 and TRBJ2-7, with D unresolved. The CDR3 contains 14 residues. The ends were cut back, 0 bases at V and 4 bases at J, with 11 bases in the middle. CDR1 and CDR2 from the germline V gene are SGHRS and YFSETQ. The DNA of the CDR3 is TGCGCCAGCAGCTTGGACGCCAGTTTTTACGAGCAGTACTTC. The encoded protein is CASSLDASFYEQYF.

This clone was picked up a small number of times. J is TRBJ1-2 and V is TRBV11-2; tentatively, D is TRBD1 (6 bases). The germline gives CDR1 SGHAT, CDR2 FQNNGV. The CDR3 is 15 residues long. The ends were cut back, 5 bases at V and 5 bases at J, with 18 bases in the middle. This chain's CDR3 is CASSVKRGAEYGYTF. The CDR3 DNA reads as TGTGCCAGCAGCGTGAAGCGGGGGGCTGAATATGGCTACACCTTC.

V and J are TRBV5-1 and TRBJ1-1, with unresolved D. V was shortened by 4 bases and J by 4 bases, with 20 bases between the two germline ends. Germline CDR1 and CDR2: SGHRS and YFSETQ. The CDR3 spans 16 residues. The CDR3 DNA follows: TGCGCCAGCAGCCCTAGGACGGGAAGGAGTATCACTGAAGCTTTCTTT. Its protein product is CASSPRTGRSITEAFF.

This chain connects TRBV27 to TRBJ1-1; 7 bases line up with TRBD1. CDR3 length: 16 amino acids. V lost 4 bases to trimming and J lost 2 bases; unmatched junction nucleotides: 10. In germline, CDR1 is MNHEY, CDR2 SMNVEV (reference sequence). CDR3 in amino acids: CASSSRQGPINTEAFF. The CDR3 bases are TGTGCCAGCAGTTCAAGACAGGGACCAATCAACACTGAAGCTTTCTTT.

The V call is TRBV7-2, the J call TRBJ1-3; tentatively, D is TRBD1 (6 bases). Germline CDR1 and CDR2: SGHTA and FQGNSA. Trimming left V 5 bases short and J 0 bases short, with 14 bases between. This CDR3 contains 16 residues. CDR3 coding DNA: TGTGCCAGCAGCCCAACTGGGACACGCTCTGGAAACACCATATATTTT. Translated, it gives CASSPTGTRSGNTIYF.

The rearrangement joins TRBV2 to TRBJ2-6; D gene uncertain. Germline V gene lookup returns CDR1 SNHLY and CDR2 FYNNEI. The CDR3 contains 15 residues. With 4 bases removed from V and 0 bases from J, the gap between germline ends came to 7 bases. The CDR3 sequence: CASSVYGSGANVLTF. As DNA, the CDR3 is TGTGCCAGCAGTGTTTATGGCTCTGGGGCCAACGTCCTGACTTTC.

The gene calls are TRBV9 and TRBJ2-7, with a possible D match to TRBD1 (5 bases). V was pared by 3 bases and J by 3 bases, with 13 bases between. The CDR3 is made up of 14 amino acids. CDR1 is SGDLS, CDR2 YYNGEE, per germline. CDR3 DNA sequence: TGTGCCAGCAGCGGACCCCCCAGGGACTACGAGCAGTACTTC. Its translation is CASSGPPRDYEQYF.

This rearrangement joins TRBV6-5 to TRBJ1-5; D remains unclear. The germline V gene encodes CDR1 MNHEY and CDR2 SVGAGI. CDR3 size: 13 residues. V gave up 6 bases and J gave up 4 bases, with 10 bases separating them. CDR3 bases: TGTGCCAGCAGCGTAGACGGGAATCAGCCCCAGCATTTT. Translating it yields CASSVDGNQPQHF.

V is TRBV2 and J is TRBJ2-1, with D possibly matching TRBD2 (7 bases). V was trimmed by 4 bases and J by 6 bases, leaving 13 bases between them. CDR1 is SNHLY and CDR2 is FYNNEI in the germline V gene. The CDR3 length is 14 residues. The CDR3 DNA is TGTGCCAGCAGTGCGCGGGGGCGCGCCAATGAGCAGTTCTTC. It specifies CASSARGRANEQFF.